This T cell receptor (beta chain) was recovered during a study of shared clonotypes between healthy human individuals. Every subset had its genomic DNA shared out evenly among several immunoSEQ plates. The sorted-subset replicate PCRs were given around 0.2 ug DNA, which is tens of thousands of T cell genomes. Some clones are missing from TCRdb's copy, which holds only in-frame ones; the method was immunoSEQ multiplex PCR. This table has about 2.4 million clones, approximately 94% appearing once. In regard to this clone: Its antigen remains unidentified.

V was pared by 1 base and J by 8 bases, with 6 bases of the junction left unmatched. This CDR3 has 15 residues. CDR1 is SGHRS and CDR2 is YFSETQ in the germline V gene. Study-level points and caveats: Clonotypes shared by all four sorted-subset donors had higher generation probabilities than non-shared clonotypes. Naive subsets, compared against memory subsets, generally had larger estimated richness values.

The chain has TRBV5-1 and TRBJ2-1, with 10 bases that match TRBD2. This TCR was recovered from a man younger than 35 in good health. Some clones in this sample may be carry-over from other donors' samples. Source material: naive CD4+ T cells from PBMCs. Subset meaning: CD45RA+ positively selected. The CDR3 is CASSLPASGSDEQFF. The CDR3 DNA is TGCGCCAGCAGCTTGCCGGCTAGCGGGAGTGATGAGCAGTTCTTC.